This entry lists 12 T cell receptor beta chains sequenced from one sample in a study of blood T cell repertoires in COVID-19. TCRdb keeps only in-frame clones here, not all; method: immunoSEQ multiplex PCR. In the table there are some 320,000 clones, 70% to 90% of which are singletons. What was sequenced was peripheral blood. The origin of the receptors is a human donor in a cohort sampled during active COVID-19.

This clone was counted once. The CDR3 bases are TGTGCCAGCAGTTATCCCGGGGGGGCCATCGACAATGAGCAGTTCTTC. This sequence encodes CASSYPGGAIDNEQFF. V and J are TRBV6-5 and TRBJ2-1; TRBD2 matches 8 bases. J was trimmed by 5 bases and V by 3 bases; bases with no gene match: 9. The CDR3 extends over 16 amino acids. Germline CDR1 and CDR2: MNHEY and SVGAGI.

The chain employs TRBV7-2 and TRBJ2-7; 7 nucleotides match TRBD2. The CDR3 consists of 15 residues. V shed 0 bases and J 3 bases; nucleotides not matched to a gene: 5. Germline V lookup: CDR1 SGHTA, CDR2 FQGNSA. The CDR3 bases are TGTGCCAGCAGCTTAGCGGGGAGGGATTACTACGAGCAGTACTTC. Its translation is CASSLAGRDYYEQYF.

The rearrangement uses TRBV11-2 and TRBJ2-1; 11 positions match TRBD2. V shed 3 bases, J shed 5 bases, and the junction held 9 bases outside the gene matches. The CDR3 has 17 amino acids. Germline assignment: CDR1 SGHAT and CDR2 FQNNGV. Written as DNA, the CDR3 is TGTGCCAGCAGCTTCGCCTTAACTAGCGGGGGCCACAATGAGCAGTTCTTC. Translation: CASSFALTSGGHNEQFF.

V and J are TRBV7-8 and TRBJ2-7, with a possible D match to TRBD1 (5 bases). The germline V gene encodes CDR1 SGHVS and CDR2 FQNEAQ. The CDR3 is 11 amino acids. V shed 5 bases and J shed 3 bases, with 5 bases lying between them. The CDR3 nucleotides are TGTGCCAGCAGCAGGGGCTACGAGCAGTACTTC. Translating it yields CASSRGYEQYF.

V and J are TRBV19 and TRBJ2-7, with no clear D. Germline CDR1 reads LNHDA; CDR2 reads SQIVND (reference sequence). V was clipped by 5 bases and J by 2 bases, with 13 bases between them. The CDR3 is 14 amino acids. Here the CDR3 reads CASSPQYSPYEQYF. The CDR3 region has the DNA TGTGCCAGTAGTCCACAGTACTCCCCCTACGAGCAGTACTTC.

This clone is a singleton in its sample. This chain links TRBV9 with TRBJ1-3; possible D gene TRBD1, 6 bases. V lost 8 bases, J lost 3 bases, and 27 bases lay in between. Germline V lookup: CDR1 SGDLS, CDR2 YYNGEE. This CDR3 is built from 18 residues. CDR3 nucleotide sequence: TGTGCCAGAGGACCTCCGGGACACGCAAGAAGGAGTGGAAACACCATATATTTT. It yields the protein CARGPPGHARRSGNTIYF.

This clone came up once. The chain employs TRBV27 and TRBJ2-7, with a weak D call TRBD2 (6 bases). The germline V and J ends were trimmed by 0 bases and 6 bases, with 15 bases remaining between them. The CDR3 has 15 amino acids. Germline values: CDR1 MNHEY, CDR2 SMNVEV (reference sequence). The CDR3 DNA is TGTGCCAGCAGTTTATCCGCCAGTCGGAGGGGCGAGCAGTACTTC. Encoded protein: CASSLSASRRGEQYF.

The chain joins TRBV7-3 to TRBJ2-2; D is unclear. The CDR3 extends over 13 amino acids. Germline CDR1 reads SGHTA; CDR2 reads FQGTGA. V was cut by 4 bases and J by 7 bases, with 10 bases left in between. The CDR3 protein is CASSSYRDGELFF. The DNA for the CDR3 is TGTGCCAGCAGCTCCTATAGAGACGGGGAGCTGTTTTTT.

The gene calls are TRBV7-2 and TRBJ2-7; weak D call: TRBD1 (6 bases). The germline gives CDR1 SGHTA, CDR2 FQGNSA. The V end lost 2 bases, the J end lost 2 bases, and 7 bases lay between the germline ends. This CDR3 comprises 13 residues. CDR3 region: CASSLQGTYEQYF. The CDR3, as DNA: TGTGCCAGCAGCTTACAGGGGACCTACGAGCAGTACTTC.

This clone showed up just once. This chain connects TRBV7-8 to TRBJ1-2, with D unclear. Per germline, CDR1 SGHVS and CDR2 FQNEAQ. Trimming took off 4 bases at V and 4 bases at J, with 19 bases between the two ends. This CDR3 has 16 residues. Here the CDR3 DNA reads TGTGCCAGCAGCTCCTACCCCTCGCGGGAAAGCTATGGCTACACCTTC. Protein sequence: CASSSYPSRESYGYTF.

The CDR3, as DNA: TGTGCCAGCAGTTACTACGGACAGGGACCAACTGAAGCTTTCTTT. Its protein product is CASSYYGQGPTEAFF. The rearrangement joins TRBV6-5 to TRBJ1-1, with 8 bases fitting TRBD1. The CDR3 extends over 15 amino acids. The germline V gene has CDR1 MNHEY and CDR2 SVGAGI. Unmatched junction bases numbered 6, after V lost 1 base and J lost 5 bases.

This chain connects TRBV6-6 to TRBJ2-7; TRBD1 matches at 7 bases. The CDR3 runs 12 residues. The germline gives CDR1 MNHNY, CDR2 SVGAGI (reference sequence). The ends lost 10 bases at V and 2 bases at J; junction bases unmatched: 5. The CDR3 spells CATSQGTYEQYF. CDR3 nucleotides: TGTGCCACCTCACAGGGGACCTACGAGCAGTACTTC.